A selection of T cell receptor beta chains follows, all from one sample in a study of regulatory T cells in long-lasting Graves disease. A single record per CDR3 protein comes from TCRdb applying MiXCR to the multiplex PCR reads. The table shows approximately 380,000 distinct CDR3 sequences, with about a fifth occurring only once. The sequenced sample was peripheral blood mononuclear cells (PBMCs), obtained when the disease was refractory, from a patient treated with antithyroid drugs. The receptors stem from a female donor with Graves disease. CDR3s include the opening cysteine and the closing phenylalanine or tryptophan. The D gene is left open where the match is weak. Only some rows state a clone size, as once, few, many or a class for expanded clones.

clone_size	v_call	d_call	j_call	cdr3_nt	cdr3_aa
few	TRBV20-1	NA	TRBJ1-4	TGCAGTGCTCCGGGACCGCACTTGCAGGAAAAACTGTTTTTT	CSAPGPHLQEKLFF
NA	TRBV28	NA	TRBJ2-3	TGTGCCAGCAGTTCTGAGGGGAGGACAGATACGCAGTATTTT	CASSSEGRTDTQYF
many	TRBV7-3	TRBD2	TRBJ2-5	TGTGCCAGCAGCTTAACCGGGACTAGACCTCAAGAGACCCAGTACTTC	CASSLTGTRPQETQYF
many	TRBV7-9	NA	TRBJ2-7	TGTGCCAGCAGCTACGAAGGGGTAGTGCGTCGTGAGCAGTACTTC	CASSYEGVVRREQYF
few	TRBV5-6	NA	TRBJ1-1	TGTGCCAGACGGGGGGGGATGAACACTGAAGCTTTCTTT	CARRGGMNTEAFF
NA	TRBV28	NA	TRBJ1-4	TGTGCCAGCAGTTTTTTGGGCTCTAATGAAAAACTGTCTTTT	CASSFLGSNEKLSF
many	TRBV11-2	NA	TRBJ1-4	TGTGCCAGCAGCTTTGGGAGCGTTGATGAAAAACTGTTTTTT	CASSFGSVDEKLFF
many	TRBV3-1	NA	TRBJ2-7	TGTGCCAGCAGCCAAGGACAGGGCGGGAACGAGCAGTACTTC	CASSQGQGGNEQYF
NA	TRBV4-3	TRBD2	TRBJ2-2	TGCGCCAGCAGCCTGGGACTAGCGGGAGCGTACGGCGGGGAGCTGTTTTTT	CASSLGLAGAYGGELFF
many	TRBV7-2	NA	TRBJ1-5	TGTGCCAGCAGCTTAGTCGGGACGCCGGGGCAGCCCCAGCATTTT	CASSLVGTPGQPQHF
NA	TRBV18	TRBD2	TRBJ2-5	TGTGCCAGCTCACCACAGACTAGCGGCCAAGAGACCCAGTACTTC	CASSPQTSGQETQYF
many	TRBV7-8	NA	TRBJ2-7	TGTGCCAGCAGCCTAGACCCCGGGTCAAGACCCTACGAGCAGTACTTC	CASSLDPGSRPYEQYF
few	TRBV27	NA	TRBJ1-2	TGTGCCAGCAGTTTGGTGGGGTCCCAAACCTTCTATGGCTACACCTTC	CASSLVGSQTFYGYTF
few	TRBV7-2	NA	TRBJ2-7	TGTGCCAGCAGCACTGCCGGGGGTACGGCTCCCTACGAGCAGTACTTC	CASSTAGGTAPYEQYF
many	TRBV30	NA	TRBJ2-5	TGTGCCTGGAGTGGGCGTATAGCGGTGAACGAGGAGACCCAGTACTTC	CAWSGRIAVNEETQYF
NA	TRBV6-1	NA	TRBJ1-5	TGTGCCAGCAGAAAGGGGAATAGCAATCGGCCCCAGCATTTT	CASRKGNSNRPQHF
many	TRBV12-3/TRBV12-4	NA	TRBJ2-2	TGTGCCAGCAGCCCTACCCGCGACTCAGGCGGGGAGCTGTTTTTT	CASSPTRDSGGELFF
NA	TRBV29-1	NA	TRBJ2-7	TGCAGCGTTGGGGATATGGCCTACGAGCAGTACTTC	CSVGDMAYEQYF
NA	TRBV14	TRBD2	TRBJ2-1	TGTGCCAGCAGCCTGGCGGGAGGGCCTCATGAGCAGTTCTTC	CASSLAGGPHEQFF
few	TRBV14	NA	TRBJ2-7	TGTGCCAGCAGCCCTGGGGGATACAGGGGACTCTACGAGCAGTACTTC	CASSPGGYRGLYEQYF
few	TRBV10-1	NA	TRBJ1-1	TGTGCCAGCAGTTCTGACACTGAAGCTTTCTTT	CASSSDTEAFF
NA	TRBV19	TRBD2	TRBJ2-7	TGTGCCATCAATCGGACTAGCGTAAACGAGCAGTACTTC	CAINRTSVNEQYF
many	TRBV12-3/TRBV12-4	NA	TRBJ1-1	TGTGCCAGCAGTTTCCGACAGGCTAGTGAAGCTTTCTTT	CASSFRQASEAFF